This TCR beta chain was documented in a study of T cell repertoires and HLA-DP antigens. Study in general: One alloantigen had 9 to 11 groove amino acid differences from self, the other one. Average DNA input: around 200 ng for CD137+CD4+ sorts, about 1,300 ng pre-culture. Study-wide results and caveats: Against both alloantigens, CD137+ clonality was similar, roughly 0.42.

Of note for this clone: Its cognate antigen is unknown.

Repertoires were generated with immunoSEQ multiplex PCR, while TCRdb's copy carries only in-frame clones and drops some. This sample has about 89,000 clones, with approximately 86% found just once. The germline gives CDR1 SEHNR, CDR2 FQNEAQ (reference sequence). This CDR3 region has 14 residues. V was pared by 5 bases and J by 5 bases, with 4 bases of the junction left unmatched. The genes are TRBV7-9 and TRBJ2-2; 8 bases map to TRBD2. The specimen was CD4+ T cells from PBMCs. The receptor was isolated from a man aged 50 to 59 in good health and CMV-seronegative. The CDR3 loop is CASSKGLATGELFF. The CDR3 coding sequence is TGTGCCAGCAGCAAAGGACTAGCAACCGGGGAGCTGTTTTTT. Supplemented by reference TRBV7-9 and TRBJ2-2, the full variable domain reads DTGVSQNPRHKITKRGQNVTFRCDPISEHNRLYWYRQTLGQGPEFLTYFQNEAQLEKSRLLSDRFSAERPKGSFSTLEIQRTEQGDSAMYLCASSKGLATGELFFGEGSRLTVL.